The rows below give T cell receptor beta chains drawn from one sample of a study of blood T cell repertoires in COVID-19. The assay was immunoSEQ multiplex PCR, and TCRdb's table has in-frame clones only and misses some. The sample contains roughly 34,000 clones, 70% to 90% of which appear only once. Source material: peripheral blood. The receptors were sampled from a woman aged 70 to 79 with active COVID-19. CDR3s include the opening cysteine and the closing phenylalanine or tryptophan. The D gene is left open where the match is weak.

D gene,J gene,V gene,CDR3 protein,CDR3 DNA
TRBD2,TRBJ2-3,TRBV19,CASSKRGGDTQYF,TGTGCCAGTAGTAAACGGGGGGGAGATACGCAGTATTTT
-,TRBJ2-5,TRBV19,CASSIAHSGNQGETQYF,TGTGCCAGTAGTATAGCCCATTCCGGGAATCAGGGGGAGACCCAGTACTTC
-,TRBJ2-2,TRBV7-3,CASSTYTGELFF,TGTGCCAGCAGCACCTATACCGGGGAGCTGTTTTTT
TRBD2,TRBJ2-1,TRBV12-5,CASGWTSAPQDEQFF,TGTGCTAGTGGTTGGACTAGCGCGCCCCAGGATGAGCAGTTCTTC
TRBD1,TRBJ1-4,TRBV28,CASRKDRVGNEKLFF,TGTGCCAGCAGAAAAGACAGGGTGGGTAATGAAAAACTGTTTTTT
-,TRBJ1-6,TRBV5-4,CASSSGANSPLHF,TGTGCCAGCAGCTCGGGAGCGAATTCACCCCTCCACTTT
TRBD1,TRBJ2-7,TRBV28,CASSPGQIPYEQYF,TGTGCCAGCAGCCCGGGACAGATACCCTACGAGCAGTACTTC
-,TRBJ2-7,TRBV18,CASSPTGTHAYEQYF,TGTGCCAGCTCACCAACCGGGACTCACGCTTACGAGCAGTACTTC
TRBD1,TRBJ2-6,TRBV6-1,CASSDDTGASGANVLTF,TGTGCCAGCAGTGATGACACAGGGGCCTCTGGGGCCAACGTCCTGACTTTC
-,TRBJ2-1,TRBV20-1,CSASRAVPEYNEQFF,TGCAGTGCTAGTCGTGCAGTCCCAGAATACAATGAGCAGTTCTTC
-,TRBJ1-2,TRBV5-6,CASSQVAGNYGYTF,TGTGCCAGCAGTCAGGTGGCAGGGAACTATGGCTACACCTTC
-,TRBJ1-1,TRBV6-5,CASSYSGNTNTEAFF,TGTGCCAGCAGTTACTCCGGGAATACGAACACTGAAGCTTTCTTT
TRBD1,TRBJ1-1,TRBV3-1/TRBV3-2,CASSLFGQGVEAFF,TGTGCCAGCAGCCTCTTTGGACAGGGAGTCGAAGCTTTCTTT
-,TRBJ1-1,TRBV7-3,CASSRGQLANTEAFF,TGTGCCAGCAGCCGAGGACAGTTGGCGAACACTGAAGCTTTCTTT
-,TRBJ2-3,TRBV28,CASSLLGGPTDTQYF,TGTGCCAGCAGTTTACTTGGGGGCCCCACAGATACGCAGTATTTT
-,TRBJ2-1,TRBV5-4,CASSLAGLNRNEQFF,TGTGCCAGCAGCTTGGCTGGGCTCAATCGCAATGAGCAGTTCTTC
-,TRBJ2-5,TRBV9,CASSVAGIGETQYF,TGTGCCAGCAGCGTAGCGGGGATAGGAGAGACCCAGTACTTC
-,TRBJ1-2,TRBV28,CASSLPGRGYTF,TGTGCCAGCAGTTTGCCAGGCCGGGGCTACACCTTC